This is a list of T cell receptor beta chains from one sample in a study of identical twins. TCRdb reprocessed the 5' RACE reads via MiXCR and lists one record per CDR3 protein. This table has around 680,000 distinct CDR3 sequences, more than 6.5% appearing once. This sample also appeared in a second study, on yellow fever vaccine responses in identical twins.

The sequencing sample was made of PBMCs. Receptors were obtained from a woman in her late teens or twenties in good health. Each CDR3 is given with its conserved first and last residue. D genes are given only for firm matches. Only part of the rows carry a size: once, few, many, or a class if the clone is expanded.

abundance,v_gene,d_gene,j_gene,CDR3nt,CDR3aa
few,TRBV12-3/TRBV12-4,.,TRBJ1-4,TGTGCCAGCAGCCCGGGCTTAGAAAAACTGTTTTTT,CASSPGLEKLFF
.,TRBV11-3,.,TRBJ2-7,TGTGCCAGCAGCTTCGGTATGTTGGGCGAGCAGTACTTC,CASSFGMLGEQYF
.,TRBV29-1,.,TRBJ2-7,TGCAGCGTTGAATACGAGCAGTACTTC,CSVEYEQYF
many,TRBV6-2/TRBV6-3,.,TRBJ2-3,TGTGCCAGCAGTCTGCTATTGAGCGGGAGCACAGATACGCAGTATTTT,CASSLLLSGSTDTQYF
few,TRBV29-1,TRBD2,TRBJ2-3,TGCAGCGTCGGGGGGGCAGGGATTCGGACAGATACGCAGTATTTT,CSVGGAGIRTDTQYF
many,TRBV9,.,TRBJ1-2,TGTGCCAGCAGCGCACTAAACCTGGTGAGCTATGGCTACACCTTC,CASSALNLVSYGYTF
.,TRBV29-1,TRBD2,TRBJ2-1,TGCAGCGTTGAGAGCGGGAGTGTGAATGAGCAGTTCTTC,CSVESGSVNEQFF
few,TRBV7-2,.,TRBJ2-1,TGTGCCAGCAGCTTCGTAGAGGGGCAGAAGCAGTTCTTC,CASSFVEGQKQFF
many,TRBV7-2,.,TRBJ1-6,TGTGCCAGCAGCTTCTACCCAGGGAATAATTCACCCCTCCACTTT,CASSFYPGNNSPLHF
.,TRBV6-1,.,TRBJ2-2,TGTGCCAGCCAAGGCATCCCCTTCACCGGGGAGCTGTTTTTT,CASQGIPFTGELFF
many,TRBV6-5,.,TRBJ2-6,TGTGCCAGCAGTTACGGAAGCTCTGGGGCCAACGTCCTGACTTTC,CASSYGSSGANVLTF
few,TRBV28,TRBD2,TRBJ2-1,TGTGCCGCAAGCGGGACCTACAATGAGCAGTTCTTC,CAASGTYNEQFF
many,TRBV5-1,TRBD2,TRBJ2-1,TGCGCCAGCAGCTTTGAGAGCGGGGGGTACAATGAGCAGTTCTTC,CASSFESGGYNEQFF
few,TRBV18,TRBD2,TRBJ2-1,TGTGCCAGCTCAGAGAGACTAGCGGGGAATTACAATGAGCAGTTCTTC,CASSERLAGNYNEQFF
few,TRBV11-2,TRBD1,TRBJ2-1,TGTGCCAGCAGCTTAGGCCCACAGGGGGCTAAGGATGAGCAGTTCTTC,CASSLGPQGAKDEQFF
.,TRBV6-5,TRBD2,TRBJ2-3,TGTGCCAGCAGTTACCGGGCGGGGGGGCAAGATACGCAGTATTTT,CASSYRAGGQDTQYF
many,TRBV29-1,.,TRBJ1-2,TGCAGCGTCGCCCACTGGACAGAGTCTAACTATGGCTACACCTTC,CSVAHWTESNYGYTF
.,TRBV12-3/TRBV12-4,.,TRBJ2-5,TGTGCCAGCAGTCCCTGGACAGTTCAAGAGACCCAGTACTTC,CASSPWTVQETQYF
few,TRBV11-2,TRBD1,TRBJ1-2,TGTGCCAGCAGCTCACCGACAGGGTATGGCTACACCTTC,CASSSPTGYGYTF
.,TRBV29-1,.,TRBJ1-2,TGCAGCGTCCCAGTCGGGGCGCCTCGCTATGGCTACACCTTC,CSVPVGAPRYGYTF
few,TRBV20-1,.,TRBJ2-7,TGCAGTGCTACGGCAGGCGGATACGAGCAGTACTTC,CSATAGGYEQYF
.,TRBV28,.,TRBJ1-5,TGTGCCAGCACAGCGACGGACAAGGGGTCCCAGCCCCAGCATTTT,CASTATDKGSQPQHF
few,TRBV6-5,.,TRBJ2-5,TGTGCCAGCAGTTCTAGCGCGAGGGGGCAAGAGACCCAGTACTTC,CASSSSARGQETQYF
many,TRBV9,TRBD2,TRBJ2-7,TGTGCCAGCAGCGTAGCGGGGACTAGCGGGAGTTTGTACGAGCAGTACTTC,CASSVAGTSGSLYEQYF
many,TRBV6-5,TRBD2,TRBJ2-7,TGTGCCAGCAGTTACTCCCCAGCGGGGCTCGAGCAGTACTTC,CASSYSPAGLEQYF
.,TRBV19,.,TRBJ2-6,TGTGCCAGTAGTATATTTCGGTCTGGGGCCAACGTCCTGACTTTC,CASSIFRSGANVLTF
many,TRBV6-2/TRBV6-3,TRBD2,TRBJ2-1,TGTGCCAGCAGTTCCGAAGGGACTAGCGGGTTGGTCAATGAGCAGTTCTTC,CASSSEGTSGLVNEQFF
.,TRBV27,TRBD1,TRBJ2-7,TGTGCCAGCAAGAGACAGGGCACCTACGAGCAGTACTTC,CASKRQGTYEQYF
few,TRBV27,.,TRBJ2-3,TGTGCCAGCAGGACTCACCGGGACAACACAGATACGCAGTATTTT,CASRTHRDNTDTQYF
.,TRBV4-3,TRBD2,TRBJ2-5,TGCGCCAGCAGCCAAGAATTAGCGGGAGGGCTCCTTCAAGAGACCCAGTACTTC,CASSQELAGGLLQETQYF
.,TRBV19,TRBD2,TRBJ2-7,TGTGCCAGTAGTATCGGCCTAGCGGGGCTCTACGAGCAGTACTTC,CASSIGLAGLYEQYF
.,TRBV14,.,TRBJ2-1,TGTGCCAGCAGCCAAGATCGTACCTACAATGAGCAGTTCTTC,CASSQDRTYNEQFF
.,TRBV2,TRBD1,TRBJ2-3,TGTGCCAGCAGTGTTAGTTGGGAAGTCGGGACAGGTGATTTTTTGGAGTATTTT,CASSVSWEVGTGDFLEYF
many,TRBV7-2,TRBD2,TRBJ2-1,TGTGCCAGCAGCTCGAGCCTAGCGGGAGGGTCCTACAATGAGCAGTTCTTC,CASSSSLAGGSYNEQFF
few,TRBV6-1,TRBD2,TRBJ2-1,TGTGCCAGCAGGAATAGAGCGGGGAACAATGAGCAGTTCTTC,CASRNRAGNNEQFF
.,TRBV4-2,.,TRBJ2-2,TGTGCCAGCAGCCAAGATCGCCAGCTGAACACCGGGGAGCTGTTTTTT,CASSQDRQLNTGELFF
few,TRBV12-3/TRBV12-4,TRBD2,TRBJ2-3,TGTGCCAGCAGTGGACTAGCGGGGGGTCGGGATACGCAGTATTTT,CASSGLAGGRDTQYF
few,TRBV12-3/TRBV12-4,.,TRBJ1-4,TGTGCCAGCAGTGACAGCCCCAATGAAAAACTGTTTTTT,CASSDSPNEKLFF
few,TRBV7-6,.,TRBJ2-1,TGTGCCAGCAGCTTTAGTCCCCCCGGCAATGAGCAGTTCTTC,CASSFSPPGNEQFF
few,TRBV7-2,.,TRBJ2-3,TGTGCCAGCAGCCCAGGAGGGGCCCATCGCACAGATACGCAGTATTTT,CASSPGGAHRTDTQYF
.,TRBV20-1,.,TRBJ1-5,TGCAGTGCTAGAGTGGCGACAGGAGCTTACAATCAGCCCCAGCATTTT,CSARVATGAYNQPQHF
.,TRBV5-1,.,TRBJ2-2,TGCGCCAGCAGCAACGGAAAGAACACCGGGGAGCTGTTTTTT,CASSNGKNTGELFF
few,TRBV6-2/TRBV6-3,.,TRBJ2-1,TGTGCCAGCAGTACCACCGTAGGGGGGAATGAGCAGTTCTTC,CASSTTVGGNEQFF
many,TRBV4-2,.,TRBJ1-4,TGTGCCAGCAGCCAAGGCCAGGGGCCTGAAAAACTGTTTTTT,CASSQGQGPEKLFF
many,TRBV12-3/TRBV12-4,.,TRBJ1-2,TGTGCCAGCAGTTTAACTTGGCCGACGGACTTGGGCTATGGCTACACCTTC,CASSLTWPTDLGYGYTF
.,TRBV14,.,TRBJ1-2,TGTGCCAGCAGCCCTGGAGTAGGGGTTAACTATGGCTACACCTTC,CASSPGVGVNYGYTF
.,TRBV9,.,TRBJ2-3,TGTGCCAGCAGCGTAGAGGGCAGGGTGATAGATACGCAGTATTTT,CASSVEGRVIDTQYF